The 26 T cell receptor beta chains reported below all come from one sample, sequenced in a study of long-term antiretroviral therapy in people with HIV. Researchers ran immunoSEQ v3.0 at survey level. Some clones are missing from TCRdb's copy, which holds only in-frame ones; the method was immunoSEQ multiplex PCR. This sample has some 40,000 clones, with approximately 87% found just once. This material consisted of unsorted PBMCs, taken 1.2 years after starting antiretroviral therapy. These receptors were obtained from a woman aged 45-59 years with HIV.

This chain uses TRBV4-1 with TRBJ2-3; D gene uncertain. CDR3 size: 13 residues. The V gene's germline CDR1 is MGHRA and CDR2 YSYEKL. Trimming took 5 bases from V and 3 from J, leaving 9 bases between them. DNA of the CDR3: TGCGCCAGCAGCTACCTGTTAACAGATACGCAGTATTTT. Translating it yields CASSYLLTDTQYF.

J is TRBJ1-2 and V is TRBV10-3; TRBD1 agrees at 9 bases. The CDR3 is 15 residues long. The V and J ends lost 2 bases and 11 bases, in that order; junction bases with no gene match: 12. CDR1 ENHRY and CDR2 SYGVKD come from the germline V gene. CDR3 in amino acids: CAISETQVGQGRYTF. The CDR3 nucleotides read TGTGCCATCAGTGAGACACAGGTGGGACAGGGTAGATACACCTTC.

The chain recombines TRBV7-9 with TRBJ1-1; D is perhaps TRBD1 (6 bases). CDR1 SEHNR and CDR2 FQNEAQ come from the germline V gene (reference sequence). Trimming stripped 4 bases from V and 10 bases from J, with 16 bases between. This CDR3 region has 13 residues. The chain's CDR3 is CASSWYREEGAFF. The CDR3 bases are TGTGCCAGCAGCTGGTACAGGGAAGAAGGAGCTTTCTTT.

This sequence joins TRBV7-2 and TRBJ1-5; maybe TRBD1 (5 bases). The CDR3 runs 15 residues. V gave up 3 bases and J gave up 0 bases, with 9 bases separating them. Germline CDR1 reads SGHTA; CDR2 reads FQGNSA. Here the CDR3 DNA reads TGTGCCAGCAGCTTTGGACAAGTTAGCAATCAGCCCCAGCATTTT. As protein: CASSFGQVSNQPQHF.

The CDR3 bases are TGTGCCAGCAGCCCTCAGCCAGCGAACACTGAAGCTTTCTTT. This encodes CASSPQPANTEAFF. V is TRBV7-3 and J is TRBJ1-1; D is uncertain. Trimming pared 5 bases from V and 1 base from J, leaving 11 bases between. Per germline, CDR1 SGHTA and CDR2 FQGTGA. This CDR3 region has 14 residues.

V is TRBV15 and J is TRBJ1-1; tentative D call: TRBD1 (5 bases). The CDR3 runs to 15 residues. Trimming removed 0 bases from V and 3 bases from J, with 11 bases in between. Germline loops: CDR1 LNHNV, CDR2 YYDKDF (reference sequence). For the CDR3, the DNA is TGTGCCACCAGCAGAGATAAGGGAGGGGACACTGAAGCTTTCTTT. Amino acid sequence: CATSRDKGGDTEAFF.

The gene calls are TRBV10-2 and TRBJ2-3, with D perhaps TRBD1 or TRBD2 (5 bases each). Trimming pared 5 bases from V and 1 base from J, leaving 13 bases between. The germline V gene has CDR1 WSHSY and CDR2 SAAADI. The CDR3 has 15 amino acids. The CDR3 here is CASSLVGVGTDTQYF. CDR3 nucleotides: TGCGCCAGCAGTCTCGTGGGGGTCGGCACAGATACGCAGTATTTT.

This clone was found a few times. V is TRBV7-6 and J is TRBJ1-1, with unresolved D. Germline values: CDR1 SGHVS, CDR2 FNYEAQ. The V gene lost 2 bases and the J gene lost 2 bases, with 12 bases spanning the gap. The CDR3 covers 15 residues. Here the CDR3 DNA reads TGTGCCAGCAGCTTAATGAGCCGTTCAAACACTGAAGCTTTCTTT. Its translation: CASSLMSRSNTEAFF.

J is TRBJ2-2 and V is TRBV7-3, with 8 nucleotides matching TRBD1. From germline, CDR1 is SGHTA and CDR2 FQGTGA. The CDR3 runs 16 residues. Trimming cost V 1 base and J 7 bases; bases outside gene matches: 8. The CDR3 reads CASSLSSGGADGELFF. The DNA for the CDR3 is TGTGCCAGCAGCTTAAGTTCAGGGGGCGCCGACGGGGAGCTGTTTTTT.

The rearrangement uses TRBV27 and TRBJ2-7; 10 bases are shared with TRBD1. V shed 5 bases and J 1 base; nucleotides not matched to a gene: 8. CDR3 size: 16 residues. CDR1 is MNHEY, CDR2 SMNVEV, per germline (reference sequence). CDR3 sequence (DNA): TGTGCCAGCAGTCCGACCGGGACAGGGGTTTCCTACGAGCAGTACTTC. Encoded protein: CASSPTGTGVSYEQYF.

The chain combines TRBV5-6 with TRBJ1-1; D remains ambiguous. The CDR3 has 15 residues. Trimming left V 0 bases short and J 1 base short, with 10 bases between. Germline V gene lookup returns CDR1 SGHDT and CDR2 YYEEEE. CDR3 loop: CASSLAEGWNTEAFF. The CDR3 coding sequence is TGTGCCAGCAGCTTGGCCGAAGGGTGGAACACTGAAGCTTTCTTT. Looking up the rest from reference TRBV5-6 and TRBJ1-1 gives the full variable domain: DAGVTQSPTHLIKTRGQQVTLRCSPKSGHDTVSWYQQALGQGPQFIFQYYEEEERQRGNFPDRFSGHQFPNYSSELNVNALLLGDSALYLCASSLAEGWNTEAFFGQGTRLTVV.

The V call is TRBV29-1, the J call TRBJ1-4; tentative D call: TRBD1 (5 bases). Germline values: CDR1 SQVTM, CDR2 ANQGSEA. V was cut by 2 bases and J by 10 bases, with 11 bases left in between. The CDR3 has 12 residues. CDR3 region: CSVESPGGKLFF. DNA for the CDR3: TGCAGCGTTGAAAGCCCGGGGGGAAAACTGTTTTTT.

A single count supports this clone. This rearrangement joins TRBV10-3 to TRBJ2-7; D call uncertain. There are 13 residues in the CDR3. Looked up from germline, CDR1 is ENHRY and CDR2 is SYGVKD. V gave up 8 bases and J gave up 0 bases, with 11 bases separating them. This CDR3 is CAISKVGSYEQYF. The CDR3 coding sequence is TGTGCCATCTCCAAGGTTGGCTCCTACGAGCAGTACTTC.

This clone was seen a handful of times. This chain connects TRBV5-1 to TRBJ2-5; the D call may be TRBD1 or TRBD2 (5 bases each). This CDR3 is built from 15 residues. Deletions cut 4 bases from V and 3 bases from J, with 16 bases between. Germline-derived CDR1 and CDR2 are SGHRS and YFSETQ. CDR3 sequence (DNA): TGCGCCAGCAGCGGTTCGGGGCTCCTCAAAGAGACCCAGTACTTC. Its translation: CASSGSGLLKETQYF.

The V gene is TRBV7-3, the J gene TRBJ1-5; D not certain. The V end was cut by 3 bases, the J end by 4 bases, with 7 bases between. The CDR3 loop spans 13 amino acids. The germline CDR1 and CDR2 sequences are SGHTA and FQGTGA. CDR3 sequence reads: CASSFSTNQPQHF. Written as DNA, the CDR3 is TGTGCCAGCAGCTTTTCCACAAATCAGCCCCAGCATTTT.

The CDR3 here is CASSIQGWNEQFF. As DNA, the CDR3 is TGTGCCAGCAGTATACAGGGATGGAATGAGCAGTTCTTC. The gene calls are TRBV2 and TRBJ2-1; a possible D gene is TRBD1 (6 bases). V lost 5 bases and J lost 7, with 12 bases in between. In germline, CDR1 is SNHLY, CDR2 FYNNEI. The CDR3 totals 13 residues.

V usage is TRBV6-6 and J usage is TRBJ1-5; D may be TRBD1 (5 bases). Germline V gene data show CDR1 as MNHNY and CDR2 as SVGAGI (reference sequence). CDR3 size: 15 residues. V was clipped by 6 bases and J by 1 base, with 13 bases between them. The CDR3 here is CASSKGRGSNQPQHF. The CDR3, as DNA: TGTGCCAGCAGCAAGGGGAGAGGCAGCAATCAGCCCCAGCATTTT.

The table lists this clone with a few counts. V is TRBV6-1 and J is TRBJ1-3, with 7 bases identical to TRBD1. Germline assignment: CDR1 MNHNS and CDR2 SASEGT. This CDR3 region has 14 residues. Trimming cost V 6 bases and J 2 bases; bases outside gene matches: 4. The CDR3 coding sequence is TGTGCCAGCAGCATTGACAGGGCTGGAAACACCATATATTTT. Translation gives CASSIDRAGNTIYF.

The chain links TRBV30 to TRBJ1-6, with D perhaps TRBD1 (5 bases). V was pared by 4 bases and J by 10 bases, with 20 bases between. This CDR3 contains 15 residues. Germline assignment: CDR1 GTSNPN and CDR2 SVGIG (reference sequence). CDR3 coding DNA: TGTGCCTGGACCGACCGGGGGGGAGTGTACTCACCCCTCCACTTT. Translated, it gives CAWTDRGGVYSPLHF.

In DNA form, the CDR3 reads TGCGCCAGCAGCCGGACAGGTGCGGTGGGAGCAGATACGCAGTATTTT. This codes for CASSRTGAVGADTQYF. This chain uses TRBV5-1 with TRBJ2-3, with 7 positions matching TRBD1. The CDR3 consists of 16 residues. The ends lost 4 bases at V and 4 bases at J; junction bases unmatched: 12. Germline loops: CDR1 SGHRS, CDR2 YFSETQ.

The chain employs TRBV7-2 and TRBJ1-2; TRBD1 might be the D (6 bases). Germline V lookup: CDR1 SGHTA, CDR2 FQGNSA. The CDR3 runs 15 residues. Trimming left V 2 bases short and J 4 bases short, with 14 bases between. In nucleotides, the CDR3 is TGTGCCAGCAGCTTAAGTCAGGGGTTGAGCTATGGCTACACCTTC. Its protein product is CASSLSQGLSYGYTF.

The chain uses TRBV6-5 and TRBJ1-2, with D tentatively TRBD1 (5 bases). Trimming cost V 5 bases and J 4 bases, with 11 bases left between them. Per germline, CDR1 MNHEY and CDR2 SVGAGI. This CDR3 comprises 13 residues. In nucleotides, the CDR3 is TGTGCCAGCAGTCACGAGGGGATCTATGGCTACACCTTC. It encodes CASSHEGIYGYTF.

V usage is TRBV6-5 and J usage is TRBJ2-2; 8 nucleotides align to TRBD1. The V and J ends lost 7 bases and 6 bases, in that order; junction bases with no gene match: 4. This CDR3 has 13 residues. Germline values: CDR1 MNHEY, CDR2 SVGAGI. CDR3: CASTQGASGELFF. The CDR3 nucleotides read TGTGCCAGCACGCAGGGGGCATCCGGGGAGCTGTTTTTT.

This chain joins TRBV4-1 and TRBJ1-2, with D unclear. CDR1 is MGHRA and CDR2 is YSYEKL in the germline V gene. The V end was cut by 1 base, the J end by 6 bases, with 6 bases between. The CDR3 contains 12 residues. Here the CDR3 DNA reads TGCGCCAGCAGCCAAGGGATTGATGGCTACACCTTC. It is translated as CASSQGIDGYTF.

The V gene is TRBV30, the J gene TRBJ2-2; unclear D gene. The CDR3 length is 14 residues. Trimming took 2 bases from V and 1 from J, leaving 8 bases between them. CDR1 and CDR2 (germline): GTSNPN, SVGIG (reference sequence). CDR3 amino acids: CAWSFRQNTGELFF. The CDR3 DNA is TGTGCCTGGAGTTTTCGACAGAACACCGGGGAGCTGTTTTTT.

The chain uses TRBV7-3 and TRBJ2-2; the D is unclear. V lost 5 bases and J lost 3, with 4 bases in between. From germline, CDR1 is SGHTA and CDR2 FQGTGA. The CDR3 has 12 residues. This chain's CDR3 is CASSRDTGELFF. The CDR3 region has the DNA TGTGCCAGCAGCAGGGACACCGGGGAGCTGTTTTTT.